The 31 T cell receptor beta chains below come from one sample, sequenced in a study of vaccination and CD4 T cells after COVID-19. Documented treatment: roughly 11-day PBMC culture with coronavirus spike peptide pools or control peptides (ViraFEST assay). The Oncomine TCR Beta short-read assay was what sequenced the DNA obtained from cultured CD4+ T cells. From the PCR reads, TCRdb called clonotypes with MiXCR, one entry per CDR3 protein. Of about 15,000 distinct CDR3 sequences listed, about three quarters are singletons. No antigen is known for these receptors. The sample comprised CD4+ T cells from blood, cultured in vitro. The receptors derive from a human donor who had recovered from COVID-19.

V is TRBV6-5 and J is TRBJ2-3; 7 bases align to TRBD1. This CDR3 region has 15 residues. Unmatched junction bases numbered 7, after V lost 4 bases and J lost 3 bases. Looked up from germline, CDR1 is MNHEY and CDR2 is SVGAGI. For the CDR3, the DNA is TGTGCCAGCAGTTTACAGGGGTTCGGGACAGATACGCAGTATTTT. It translates to CASSLQGFGTDTQYF.

This chain joins TRBV6-5 and TRBJ1-2; D not resolved. Trimming took off 2 bases at V and 8 bases at J, with 12 bases between the two ends. CDR1 MNHEY and CDR2 SVGAGI come from the germline V gene. The CDR3 contains 13 residues. In nucleotides, the CDR3 is TGTGCCAGCAGTTACGAGACTCAAGGGGGCTACACCTTC. Amino acid sequence: CASSYETQGGYTF.

This rearrangement joins TRBV21-1 to TRBJ2-3; the table's D call TRBD1 went unverified against the DNA. TRBV21-1 is a recognized pseudogene. The length of the CDR3 is 20 residues. The CDR3 sequence is CASSNTNHDSPPKGTDTQYF. CDR3 coding DNA: TGTGCCAGCAGCAACACTAACCACGACAGCCCCCCTAAGGGCACAGATACGCAGTATTTT.

V and J are TRBV7-3 and TRBJ2-7, with 8 bases lining up with TRBD2. Looked up from germline, CDR1 is SGHTA and CDR2 is FQGTGA. This CDR3 is 13 amino acids long. V shed 5 bases and J 9 bases; nucleotides not matched to a gene: 9. The CDR3 reads CASSPQAGDGQYF. As DNA, the CDR3 is TGTGCCAGCAGCCCCCAAGCGGGAGACGGGCAGTACTTC.

The chain has TRBV6-1 and TRBJ1-2; no definite D call. Germline CDR1 and CDR2: MNHNS and SASEGT. V lost 7 bases and J 2 bases, leaving 11 bases between the germline ends. CDR3 length: 13 amino acids. The CDR3 DNA is TGTGCCAGCACCCAGACTGGGAACTATGGCTACACCTTC. It codes for CASTQTGNYGYTF.

The chain links TRBV7-9 to TRBJ1-2; no firm D call. Germline assignment: CDR1 SEHNR and CDR2 FQNEAQ (reference sequence). The CDR3 spans 12 residues. Trimming cost V 1 base and J 8 bases, with 8 bases left between them. The CDR3 here is CASSLVAGGYTF. For the CDR3, the DNA is TGTGCCAGCAGCTTAGTCGCGGGCGGCTACACCTTC.

This chain links TRBV6-1 with TRBJ1-6; 7 bases are a match to TRBD1. CDR1 and CDR2 from the germline V gene are MNHNS and SASEGT. This CDR3 is built from 19 residues. Trimming removed 5 bases from V and 9 bases from J; junction bases left unmatched: 22. The CDR3 loop reads CASSHPLGAGTVRGSPLHF. The CDR3, as DNA: TGTGCCAGCAGTCACCCACTCGGGGCCGGGACAGTGAGGGGTTCACCCCTCCACTTT.

J is TRBJ2-2 and V is TRBV7-3, with TRBD2 matching over 8 bases. J was trimmed by 5 bases and V by 5 bases; bases with no gene match: 13. The CDR3 runs 17 residues. Germline lookup yields CDR1 SGHTA and CDR2 FQGTGA. The CDR3 loop reads CASSPRGAGVYTGELFF. The CDR3 region has the DNA TGTGCCAGCAGCCCCCGGGGAGCGGGAGTATATACCGGGGAGCTGTTTTTT.

This clonotype was picked up a small number of times. The chain employs TRBV20-1 and TRBJ1-4; a possible D gene is TRBD1 (6 bases). V lost 0 bases and J 8 bases, leaving 13 bases between the germline ends. CDR3 length equals 14 residues. The germline V gene encodes CDR1 DFQATT and CDR2 SNEGSKA (reference sequence). This CDR3 is CSARDVPGAEKLFF. CDR3 sequence (DNA): TGCAGTGCTAGAGATGTGCCAGGGGCAGAAAAACTGTTTTTT.

A few counts support this clonotype. The chain links TRBV24-1 to TRBJ2-5, with TRBD2 matching 9 bases. The CDR3 contains 18 residues. J was trimmed by 5 bases and V by 7 bases; bases with no gene match: 19. CDR1 is KGHDR and CDR2 is SFDVKD in the germline V gene. CDR3: CATRSTAGVAGERETQYF. DNA of the CDR3: TGTGCCACCAGATCGACCGCGGGAGTAGCGGGAGAGAGGGAGACCCAGTACTTC.

The chain links TRBV12-3 or TRBV12-4 to TRBJ2-2, with 12 bases aligning to TRBD1. With V trimmed by 6 bases and J by 6 bases, 2 bases remained unmatched. CDR3 size: 14 residues. CDR3: CASRGQGAAGELFF. CDR3 bases: TGTGCCAGCAGGGGACAGGGGGCCGCCGGGGAGCTGTTTTTT.

The chain is built from TRBV28 and TRBJ1-2, with TRBD1 matching over 7 bases. V shed 4 bases and J 4 bases; nucleotides not matched to a gene: 3. Germline CDR1 and CDR2: MDHEN and SYDVKM. The length of the CDR3 is 13 residues. The CDR3 nucleotides read TGTGCCAGCAGTTCCGGGACAGCCTATGGCTACACCTTC. It specifies CASSSGTAYGYTF.

The rearrangement links TRBV28 to TRBJ1-6, with TRBD1 as a possible D gene (5 bases). Germline V gene data show CDR1 as MDHEN and CDR2 as SYDVKM. The V end lost 2 bases, the J end lost 6 bases, and 8 bases lay between the germline ends. This CDR3 is built from 14 residues. CDR3 sequence reads: CASSLVQVNSPLHF. CDR3 bases: TGTGCCAGCAGTTTAGTACAGGTTAATTCACCCCTCCACTTT.

The chain uses TRBV7-2 and TRBJ2-2; D is uncertain. CDR1 and CDR2 (germline): SGHTA, FQGNSA. The CDR3 runs to 13 residues. Trimming removed 5 bases at V and 5 bases at J, with 9 bases between. CDR3 sequence (DNA): TGTGCCAGCAGCCGTTGGGGTACCGGGGAGCTGTTTTTT. Amino acids: CASSRWGTGELFF.

This chain connects TRBV11-2 to TRBJ2-3; 15 bases fit TRBD2. Germline CDR1 SGHAT, CDR2 FQNNGV. Trimming removed 4 bases from V and 5 bases from J; junction bases left unmatched: 7. The CDR3 consists of 17 residues. The CDR3 coding sequence is TGTGCCAGCAGCTCCAGGGGGGGACTAGCGGGAGGAGATACGCAGTATTTT. This translates into CASSSRGGLAGGDTQYF.

The chain recombines TRBV7-2 with TRBJ2-5; no definite D call. CDR1 and CDR2 (germline): SGHTA, FQGNSA. V was trimmed by 3 bases and J by 5 bases, leaving 7 bases between them. The CDR3 runs to 12 residues. Here the CDR3 reads CASSFGFETQYF. As DNA, the CDR3 is TGTGCCAGCAGCTTTGGGTTCGAGACCCAGTACTTC.

The CDR3 nucleotides read TGTGCCAGCAGCTCGCACGGGACAGCCGAAGAGACCCAGTACTTC. The encoded protein is CASSSHGTAEETQYF. The chain employs TRBV7-9 and TRBJ2-5; 7 bases are a match to TRBD1. CDR1 is SEHNR and CDR2 is FQNEAQ in the germline V gene (reference sequence). The J segment lost 3 bases and the V segment lost 4 bases, leaving 8 bases of the junction unmatched. CDR3 length equals 15 residues.

The table lists this clonotype with a count of one. This rearrangement joins TRBV27 to TRBJ1-2; the match to TRBD1 covers 9 bases. V dropped 5 bases and J dropped 8; count of bases not matched to a gene: 12. CDR3 size: 15 residues. Germline-derived CDR1 and CDR2 are MNHEY and SMNVEV (reference sequence). CDR3 sequence reads: CASSAGTGLLKGYTF. The CDR3 region has the DNA TGTGCCAGCAGTGCCGGGACAGGGCTATTAAAGGGCTACACCTTC.

This chain connects TRBV11-3 to TRBJ1-3; D remains unclear. CDR3 length: 13 amino acids. V was pared by 4 bases and J by 4 bases, with 8 bases between. Germline CDR1 reads SGHNT; CDR2 reads YENEEA. CDR3 loop: CASSSGDGNTIYF. The DNA of the CDR3 is TGTGCCAGCAGCTCAGGAGACGGAAACACCATATATTTT.

The rearrangement uses TRBV6-2 or TRBV6-3 and TRBJ2-5; a possible D gene is TRBD2 (6 bases). V was cut by 4 bases and J by 5 bases, with 14 bases left in between. CDR3 length equals 14 residues. Germline V CDR1 and CDR2: MNHEY, SVGEGT. CDR3 nucleotide sequence: TGTGCCAGCAGTTCGACCCGGGACTTCGAGACCCAGTACTTC. It codes for CASSSTRDFETQYF.

V is TRBV19 and J is TRBJ1-2; 9 bases match TRBD1. Trimming cost V 3 bases and J 2 bases; bases outside gene matches: 1. Germline lookup yields CDR1 LNHDA and CDR2 SQIVND (reference sequence). CDR3 length equals 14 residues. The CDR3 nucleotides read TGTGCCAGTAGTATTGGACAGGGGAACTATGGCTACACCTTC. This encodes CASSIGQGNYGYTF.

The chain joins TRBV19 to TRBJ1-1; D remains ambiguous. The CDR3 has 16 amino acids. Germline V gives CDR1 LNHDA, CDR2 SQIVND (reference sequence). V was shortened by 3 bases and J by 2 bases, with 16 bases between the two germline ends. As DNA, the CDR3 is TGTGCCAGTAGTATCGGCCCCGACCGCCGAAACACTGAAGCTTTCTTT. This encodes CASSIGPDRRNTEAFF.

This clonotype was recorded once. The chain combines TRBV12-3 or TRBV12-4 with TRBJ1-6; TRBD1 might be the D (6 bases). V lost 1 base, J lost 8 bases, and 12 bases lay in between. This CDR3 contains 15 residues. The CDR3 region is CASSLDRARDSPLHF. Here the CDR3 DNA reads TGTGCCAGCAGTTTAGACAGGGCCCGGGATTCACCCCTCCACTTT.

This clonotype appeared a single time. The gene calls are TRBV28 and TRBJ1-5; no clear D. The V and J ends lost 7 bases and 1 base respectively, with 17 bases between them. This CDR3 comprises 16 residues. Germline assignment: CDR1 MDHEN and CDR2 SYDVKM. The DNA of the CDR3 is TGTGCCAGCACTCGCCTGGCGGGGAGAAGCAATCAGCCCCAGCATTTT. This codes for CASTRLAGRSNQPQHF. Looking up the rest from reference TRBV28 and TRBJ1-5 gives the full variable domain: DVKVTQSSRYLVKRTGEKVFLECVQDMDHENMFWYRQDPGLGLRLIYFSYDVKMKEKGDIPEGYSVSREKKERFSLILESASTNQTSMYLCASTRLAGRSNQPQHFGDGTRLSIL.

The CDR3, as DNA: TGCAGCGTCACGGGGAGGACAGATACGCAGTATTTT. Translating it yields CSVTGRTDTQYF. This chain links TRBV29-1 with TRBJ2-3; D possibly corresponds to TRBD2 (6 bases). Germline-derived CDR1 and CDR2 are SQVTM and ANQGSEA. The CDR3 covers 12 residues. V lost 6 bases and J 3 bases, leaving 10 bases between the germline ends.

A single count supports this clonotype. The chain uses TRBV24-1 and TRBJ1-2; 9 positions match TRBD1. This CDR3 contains 16 residues. Germline CDR1 is KGHDR and CDR2 is SFDVKD. The junction had 8 bases not matched to a gene; V was cut back by 4 bases and J by 3 bases. CDR3 sequence (DNA): TGTGCCACCAGTGAGGCCGGGACAGGGTCTTACTATGGCTACACCTTC. Translated: CATSEAGTGSYYGYTF.

The chain employs TRBV7-3 and TRBJ1-1, with D possibly being TRBD1 (6 bases). CDR3 size: 14 residues. V was pared by 6 bases and J by 0 bases, with 11 bases between. In germline, CDR1 is SGHTA, CDR2 FQGTGA. The CDR3 loop is CASRLQGMNTEAFF. CDR3 nucleotide sequence: TGTGCCAGCAGACTACAGGGCATGAACACTGAAGCTTTCTTT.

V and J are TRBV25-1 and TRBJ1-1; the D is unclear. This CDR3 spans 17 amino acids. The germline CDR1 and CDR2 sequences are MGHDK and SYGVNS. V was trimmed by 4 bases and J by 1 base, leaving 19 bases between them. CDR3 DNA: TGTGCCAGCAGTGGCCTACCGGAGAGGGCGAAGAACACTGAAGCTTTCTTT. Translation gives CASSGLPERAKNTEAFF.

The chain carries TRBV6-1 and TRBJ1-6; no clear D. Germline CDR1 MNHNS, CDR2 SASEGT. The CDR3 is 14 amino acids. V lost 6 bases, J lost 10 bases, and 16 bases lay in between. DNA of the CDR3: TGTGCCAGCAGACTAGTGGGGTCCCGGTCACCCCTCCACTTT. It yields the protein CASRLVGSRSPLHF.

J is TRBJ2-1 and V is TRBV7-9; the match to TRBD1 covers 10 bases. CDR1 is SEHNR, CDR2 FQNEAQ, per germline (reference sequence). The trim removed 4 bases at V and 7 bases at J, leaving 7 bases unmatched. There are 15 residues in the CDR3. Here the CDR3 DNA reads TGTGCCAGCAGCTCCCAGCCGGGACAGGGGAATGAGCAGTTCTTC. Its translation: CASSSQPGQGNEQFF.

This chain links TRBV28 with TRBJ2-1, with TRBD2 matching over 11 bases. This CDR3 comprises 16 residues. J lost 3 bases, V lost 6 bases, and 7 bases had no gene match. Germline CDR1 and CDR2: MDHEN and SYDVKM. The chain's CDR3 is CASSHTTSGNYNEQFF. The CDR3 nucleotides are TGTGCCAGCAGCCATACGACTAGCGGGAACTACAATGAGCAGTTCTTC.